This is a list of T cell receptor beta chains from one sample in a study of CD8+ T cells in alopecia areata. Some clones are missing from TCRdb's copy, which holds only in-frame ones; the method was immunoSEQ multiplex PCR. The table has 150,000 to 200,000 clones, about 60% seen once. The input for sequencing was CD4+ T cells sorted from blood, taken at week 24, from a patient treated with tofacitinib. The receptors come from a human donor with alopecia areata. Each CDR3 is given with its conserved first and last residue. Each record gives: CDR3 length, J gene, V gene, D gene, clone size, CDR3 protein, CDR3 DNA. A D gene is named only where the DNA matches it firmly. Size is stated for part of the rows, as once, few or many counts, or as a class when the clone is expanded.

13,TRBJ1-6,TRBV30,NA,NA,CAWTGTQYSPLHF,TGTGCCTGGACCGGGACACAGTATTCACCCCTCCACTTT
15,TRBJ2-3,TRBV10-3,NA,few,CAIKSVGAGSDTQYF,TGTGCCATCAAATCCGTTGGTGCGGGATCAGATACGCAGTATTTT
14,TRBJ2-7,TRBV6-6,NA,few,CASRKPGPRYEQYF,TGTGCCAGCAGGAAGCCGGGACCGCGCTACGAGCAGTACTTC
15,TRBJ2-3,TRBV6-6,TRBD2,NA,CASSLSGLSTDTQYF,TGTGCCAGCAGCCTCTCGGGACTAAGCACAGATACGCAGTATTTT
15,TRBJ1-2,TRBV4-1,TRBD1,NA,CASSQPRDRAGGYTF,TGCGCCAGCAGCCAACCCCGGGACAGGGCTGGTGGCTACACCTTC
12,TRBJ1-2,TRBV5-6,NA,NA,CASSLVGRSEGF,TGTGCCAGCAGCTTGGTCGGAAGATCTGAGGGCTTC
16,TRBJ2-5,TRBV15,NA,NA,CATSHARRGLPETQYF,TGTGCCACCAGCCATGCCCGGAGGGGCCTCCCTGAGACCCAGTACTTC
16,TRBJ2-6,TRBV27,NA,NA,CASSRALISGANVLTF,TGTGCCAGCAGTAGGGCCCTAATCTCTGGGGCCAACGTCCTGACTTTC
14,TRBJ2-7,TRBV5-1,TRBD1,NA,CASSSGQGGYEQYF,TGCGCCAGCAGCTCGGGACAGGGGGGCTACGAGCAGTACTTC
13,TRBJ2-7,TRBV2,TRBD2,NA,CASSAGLAREQYF,TGTGCCAGCAGTGCGGGACTAGCGAGAGAGCAGTACTTC
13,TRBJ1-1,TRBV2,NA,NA,CASNSAVDTEAFF,TGTGCCAGCAATTCCGCAGTGGACACTGAAGCTTTCTTT
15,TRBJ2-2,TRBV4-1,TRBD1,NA,CASSQGQGAVGELFF,TGCGCCAGCAGCCAGGGACAGGGGGCGGTCGGGGAGCTGTTTTTT
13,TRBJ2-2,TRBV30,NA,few,CAWRGMNTGELFF,TGTGCCTGGAGGGGAATGAACACCGGGGAGCTGTTTTTT
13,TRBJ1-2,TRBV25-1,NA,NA,CASSWGPREGYTF,TGTGCCAGCAGCTGGGGGCCCAGGGAAGGCTACACCTTC
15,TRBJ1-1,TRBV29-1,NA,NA,CSVEEGGGLNTEAFF,TGCAGCGTTGAAGAAGGGGGGGGACTGAACACTGAAGCTTTCTTT
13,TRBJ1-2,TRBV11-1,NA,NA,CASSSDGNYGYTF,TGTGCCAGCAGCAGTGACGGAAACTATGGCTACACCTTC
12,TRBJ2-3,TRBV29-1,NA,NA,CSVSTSTDTQYF,TGCAGCGTATCAACTAGCACAGATACGCAGTATTTT
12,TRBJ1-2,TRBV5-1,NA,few,CASSLSTNGYTF,TGCGCCAGCAGCTTGTCCACGAATGGCTACACCTTC
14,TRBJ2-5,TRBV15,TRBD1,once,CATSRGGGRETQYF,TGTGCCACCAGCAGAGGAGGGGGCCGAGAGACCCAGTACTTC
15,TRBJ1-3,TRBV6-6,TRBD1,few,CATRTGDLAGNTIYF,TGTGCCACCCGGACAGGGGATCTGGCTGGAAACACCATATATTTT
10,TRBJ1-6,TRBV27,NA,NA,CAIPDSPLHF,TGTGCCATCCCCGATTCACCCCTCCACTTT
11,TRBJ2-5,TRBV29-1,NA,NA,CSGGVGETQYF,TGCAGCGGGGGGGTTGGCGAGACCCAGTACTTC
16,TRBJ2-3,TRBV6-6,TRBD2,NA,CASSYSSGGVTDTQYF,TGTGCCAGCAGTTACTCTAGCGGGGGGGTCACAGATACGCAGTATTTT
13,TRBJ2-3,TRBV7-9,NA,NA,CASSLAGADTQYF,TGTGCCAGCAGCTTAGCAGGTGCAGATACGCAGTATTTT
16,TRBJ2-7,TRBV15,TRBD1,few,CATSRDRTGSSYEQYF,TGTGCCACCAGCAGAGATCGGACAGGGAGCTCCTACGAGCAGTACTTC
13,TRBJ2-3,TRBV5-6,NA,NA,CASSLERTDTQYF,TGTGCCAGCAGCTTGGAGCGGACAGATACGCAGTATTTT
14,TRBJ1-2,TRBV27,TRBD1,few,CASSYRQGNYGYTF,TGTGCCAGCAGTTACCGACAGGGGAACTATGGCTACACCTTC
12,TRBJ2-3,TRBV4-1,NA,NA,CASSHFGDTQYF,TGCGCCAGCAGCCATTTTGGGGATACGCAGTATTTT
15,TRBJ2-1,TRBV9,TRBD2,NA,CASSVLGGSNNEQFF,TGTGCCAGCAGCGTATTGGGGGGGTCTAACAATGAGCAGTTCTTC
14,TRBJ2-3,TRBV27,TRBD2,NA,CASKLAGGTDTQYF,TGTGCCAGCAAACTAGCGGGTGGCACAGATACGCAGTATTTT
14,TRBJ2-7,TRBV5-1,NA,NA,CASSREGQSYEQYF,TGCGCCAGCAGTCGGGAGGGACAGTCCTACGAGCAGTACTTC
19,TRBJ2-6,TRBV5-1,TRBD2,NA,CASSWEGRITSSGANVLTF,TGCGCCAGCAGCTGGGAGGGACGGATTACCAGCTCTGGGGCCAACGTCCTGACTTTC
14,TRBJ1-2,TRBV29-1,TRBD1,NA,CSVAPGTGNYGYTF,TGCAGCGTGGCCCCCGGGACAGGGAACTATGGCTACACCTTC
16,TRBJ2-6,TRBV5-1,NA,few,CASSLAVQSGANVLTF,TGCGCCAGCAGCTTGGCCGTGCAGTCTGGGGCCAACGTCCTGACTTTC
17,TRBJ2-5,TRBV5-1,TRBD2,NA,CASSLSVGGGVQETQYF,TGCGCCAGCAGCTTATCAGTCGGCGGGGGTGTTCAAGAGACCCAGTACTTC
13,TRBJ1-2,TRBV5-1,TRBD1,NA,CASSQQGAYGYTF,TGCGCCAGCAGCCAACAGGGGGCCTATGGCTACACCTTC
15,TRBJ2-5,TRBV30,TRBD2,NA,CAWRIASGGKETQYF,TGTGCCTGGAGGATTGCTAGCGGGGGAAAAGAGACCCAGTACTTC
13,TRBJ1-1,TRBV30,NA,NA,CAWNAAGFAEAFF,TGTGCCTGGAACGCTGCAGGGTTCGCTGAAGCTTTCTTT
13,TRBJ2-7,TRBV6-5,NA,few,CASSYGRGYEQYF,TGTGCCAGCAGTTACGGAAGGGGGTACGAGCAGTACTTC
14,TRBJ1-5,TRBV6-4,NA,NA,CASSLEIGNQPQHF,TGTGCCAGCAGTCTCGAGATAGGAAATCAGCCCCAGCATTTT
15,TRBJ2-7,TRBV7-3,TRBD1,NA,CASSVDRGIAYEQYF,TGTGCCAGCAGCGTAGACAGGGGAATTGCATACGAGCAGTACTTC
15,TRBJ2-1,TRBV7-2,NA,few,CASSLVGGRYNEQFF,TGTGCCAGCAGCTTAGTCGGGGGGCGATACAATGAGCAGTTCTTC
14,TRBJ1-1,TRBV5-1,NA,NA,CASSFRQTDTEAFF,TGCGCCAGCAGCTTTAGACAGACGGACACTGAAGCTTTCTTT
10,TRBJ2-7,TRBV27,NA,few,CASGKNEQYF,TGTGCCAGCGGAAAGAACGAGCAGTACTTC
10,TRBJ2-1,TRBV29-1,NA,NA,CSGRNNEQFF,TGCAGCGGACGTAACAATGAGCAGTTCTTC
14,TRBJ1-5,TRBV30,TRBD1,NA,CAWSRQGGDQPQHF,TGTGCCTGGAGTCGACAGGGGGGCGATCAGCCCCAGCATTTT
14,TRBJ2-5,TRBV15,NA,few,CATSFSKKQETQYF,TGTGCCACCAGCTTCAGCAAAAAACAAGAGACCCAGTACTTC